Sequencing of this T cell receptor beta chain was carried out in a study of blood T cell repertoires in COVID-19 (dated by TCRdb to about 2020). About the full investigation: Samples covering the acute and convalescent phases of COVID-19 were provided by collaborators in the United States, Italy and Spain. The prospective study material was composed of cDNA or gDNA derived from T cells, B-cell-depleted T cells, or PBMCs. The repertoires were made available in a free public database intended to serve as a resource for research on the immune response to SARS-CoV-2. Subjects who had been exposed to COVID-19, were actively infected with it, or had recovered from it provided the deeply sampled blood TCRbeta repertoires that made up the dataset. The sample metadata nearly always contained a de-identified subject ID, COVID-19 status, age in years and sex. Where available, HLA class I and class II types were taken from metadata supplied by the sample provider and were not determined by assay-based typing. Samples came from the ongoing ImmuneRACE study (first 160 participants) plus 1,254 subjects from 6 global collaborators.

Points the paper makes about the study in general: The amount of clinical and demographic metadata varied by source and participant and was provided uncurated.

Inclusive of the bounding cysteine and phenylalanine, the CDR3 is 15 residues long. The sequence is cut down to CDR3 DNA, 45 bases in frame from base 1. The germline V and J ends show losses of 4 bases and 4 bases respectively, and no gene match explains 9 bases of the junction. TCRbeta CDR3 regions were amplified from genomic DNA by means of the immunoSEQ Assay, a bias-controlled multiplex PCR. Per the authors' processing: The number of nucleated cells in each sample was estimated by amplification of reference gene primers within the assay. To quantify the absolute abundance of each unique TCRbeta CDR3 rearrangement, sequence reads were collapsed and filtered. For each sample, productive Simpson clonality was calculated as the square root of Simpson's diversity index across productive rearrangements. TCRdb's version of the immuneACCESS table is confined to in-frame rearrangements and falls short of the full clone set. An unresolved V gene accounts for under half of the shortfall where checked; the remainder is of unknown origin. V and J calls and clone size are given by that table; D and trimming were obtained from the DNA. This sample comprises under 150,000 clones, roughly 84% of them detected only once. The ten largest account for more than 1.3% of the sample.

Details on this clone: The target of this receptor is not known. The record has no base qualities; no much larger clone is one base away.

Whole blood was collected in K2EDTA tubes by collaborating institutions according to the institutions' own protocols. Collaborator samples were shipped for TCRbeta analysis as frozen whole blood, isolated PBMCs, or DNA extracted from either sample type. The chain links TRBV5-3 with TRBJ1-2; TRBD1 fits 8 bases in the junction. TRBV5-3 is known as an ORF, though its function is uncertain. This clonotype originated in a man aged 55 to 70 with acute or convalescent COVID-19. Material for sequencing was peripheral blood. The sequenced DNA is TGTGCCAGAAGCATACGGACAGGGATAGGCTATGGCTACACCTTC. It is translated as CARSIRTGIGYGYTF.